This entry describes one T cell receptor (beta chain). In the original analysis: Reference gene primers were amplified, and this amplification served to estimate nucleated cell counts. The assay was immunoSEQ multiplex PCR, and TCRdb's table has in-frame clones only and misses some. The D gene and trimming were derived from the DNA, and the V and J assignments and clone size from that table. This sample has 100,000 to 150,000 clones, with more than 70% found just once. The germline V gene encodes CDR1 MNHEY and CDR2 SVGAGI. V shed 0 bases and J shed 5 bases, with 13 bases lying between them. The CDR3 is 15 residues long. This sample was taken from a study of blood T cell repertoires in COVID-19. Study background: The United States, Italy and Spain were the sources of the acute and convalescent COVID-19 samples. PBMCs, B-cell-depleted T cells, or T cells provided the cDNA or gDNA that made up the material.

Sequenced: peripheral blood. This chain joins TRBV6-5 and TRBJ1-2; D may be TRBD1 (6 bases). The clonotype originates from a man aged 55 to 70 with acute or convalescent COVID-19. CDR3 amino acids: CASSYSAGAKYGYTF. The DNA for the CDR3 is TGTGCCAGCAGTTACTCGGCAGGGGCGAAATATGGCTACACCTTC.